This passage covers 17 T cell receptor beta chains from one sample sequenced in a study of T cell responses to AZD1222 COVID-19 vaccine. Generated by immunoSEQ multiplex PCR, the TCRdb table keeps only in-frame clones and is missing some. The sample shows some 120,000 clones, about 90% of them seen only once. The sequencing here drew on peripheral blood, taken on day 0 of AZD1222 vaccination. The source is an adult in good health.

The J gene is TRBJ1-2, the V gene TRBV30, with D tentatively TRBD1 (5 bases). Germline V gene data show CDR1 as GTSNPN and CDR2 as SVGIG (reference sequence). V shed 0 bases and J shed 8 bases, with 28 bases lying between them. This CDR3 spans 18 amino acids. CDR3 in DNA: TGTGCCTGGAGTGTTGTCCCGGCGGCGGGATTCACCGGGGGGGGCTACACCTTC. It encodes CAWSVVPAAGFTGGGYTF.

The V and J genes are TRBV5-1 and TRBJ2-2, with a tentative D call TRBD2 (5 bases). V was pared by 0 bases and J by 1 base, with 7 bases between. The CDR3 has 15 amino acids. Germline V gene lookup returns CDR1 SGHRS and CDR2 YFSETQ. CDR3 amino acids: CASSLEAVNTGELFF. DNA of the CDR3: TGCGCCAGCAGCTTGGAAGCGGTGAACACCGGGGAGCTGTTTTTT.

The rearrangement links TRBV11-3 to TRBJ2-1; TRBD2 agrees at 8 bases. J gave up 6 bases and V 5 bases, and 6 bases lay outside the gene matches. CDR1 and CDR2 from the germline V gene are SGHNT and YENEEA. The CDR3 runs to 14 residues. The CDR3 loop is CASSPRGGINEQFF. DNA for the CDR3: TGTGCCAGCAGCCCCCGGGGGGGAATCAATGAGCAGTTCTTC.

This chain uses TRBV7-9 with TRBJ1-4; possible D gene TRBD1, 5 bases. Trimming cost V 6 bases and J 3 bases, with 14 bases left between them. The V gene's germline CDR1 is SEHNR and CDR2 FQNEAQ (reference sequence). The CDR3 is 15 residues long. The CDR3 DNA sequence: TGTGCCAGCAGACCCAGTACAGGAGCTAATGAAAAACTGTTTTTT. Protein: CASRPSTGANEKLFF.

V and J are TRBV19 and TRBJ1-6; perhaps TRBD1 as D (5 bases). The CDR3 sequence is 15 residues long. V was pared by 4 bases and J by 0 bases, with 7 bases between. Germline CDR1 is LNHDA and CDR2 is SQIVND (reference sequence). CDR3 region: CASSTGGSYNSPLHF. The CDR3 DNA is TGTGCCAGTAGTACTGGGGGCTCCTATAATTCACCCCTCCACTTT.

The V gene is TRBV7-6, the J gene TRBJ1-5, with TRBD1 identical over 8 bases. The CDR3 length is 14 residues. Germline CDR1 and CDR2: SGHVS and FNYEAQ. The V segment lost 3 bases and the J segment 6 bases; nucleotides outside the gene matches: 4. CDR3 sequence (DNA): TGTGCCAGCAGCTTGGACACAGGGGGTCAGCCCCAGCATTTT. It specifies CASSLDTGGQPQHF.

The rearrangement uses TRBV6-1 and TRBJ2-5; 9 nucleotides agree with TRBD1. J gave up 2 bases and V 2 bases, and 15 bases lay outside the gene matches. This CDR3 spans 19 amino acids. Germline-derived CDR1 and CDR2 are MNHNS and SASEGT. This CDR3 is CASSESRFGTGPRQETQYF. The DNA of the CDR3 is TGTGCCAGCAGTGAATCGAGGTTCGGGACAGGGCCTCGACAAGAGACCCAGTACTTC.

The genes are TRBV4-3 and TRBJ1-6, with D maybe TRBD1 (5 bases). This CDR3 contains 17 residues. Germline lookup yields CDR1 LGHNA and CDR2 YSLEER. The germline V and J ends were trimmed by 0 bases and 7 bases, with 16 bases remaining between them. The CDR3 loop is CASSQDGTPFRNSPLHF. The CDR3 region has the DNA TGCGCCAGCAGCCAAGACGGGACCCCTTTTAGGAATTCACCCCTCCACTTT.

This clone was seen a few times. V is TRBV15 and J is TRBJ2-2; 11 bases line up with TRBD2. V lost 7 bases and J lost 3; bases outside the gene matches: 10. The CDR3 runs to 17 residues. Germline CDR1 is LNHNV and CDR2 is YYDKDF (reference sequence). This CDR3 reads CATKVLAGGPHTGELFF. The CDR3 nucleotides read TGTGCCACCAAAGTTCTAGCGGGGGGCCCACACACCGGGGAGCTGTTTTTT.

Only one count was recorded for this clone. The gene calls are TRBV10-3 and TRBJ2-5; tentatively, D is TRBD2 (5 bases). Germline assignment: CDR1 ENHRY and CDR2 SYGVKD. The CDR3 has 11 residues. V was pared by 5 bases and J by 8 bases, with 9 bases between. CDR3 nucleotides: TGTGCCATCAGTCCCTCGGGAACCCAGTACTTC. Amino acids: CAISPSGTQYF.

V is TRBV3-1 (or the pseudogene TRBV3-2) and J is TRBJ1-5, with D unresolved. Germline CDR1 reads LGHDT; CDR2 reads YNNKEL (reference sequence). Between the trimmed V and J ends, which lost 0 bases and 7 bases, there was a span of 4 bases. The CDR3 contains 12 residues. CDR3 sequence (DNA): TGTGCCAGCAGCCAAGACAGCCAGCCCCAGCATTTT. Translated: CASSQDSQPQHF.

The chain recombines TRBV7-8 with TRBJ1-2, with no clear D. Germline CDR1 is SGHVS and CDR2 is FQNEAQ. The CDR3 is 15 amino acids. Trimming pared 5 bases from V and 5 bases from J, leaving 18 bases between. The CDR3 sequence is CASSARREAGYGYTF. In DNA, the CDR3 is TGTGCCAGCAGCGCCCGCCGGGAGGCGGGGTATGGCTACACCTTC.

The V and J genes are TRBV12-3 or TRBV12-4 and TRBJ2-7, with D tentatively TRBD1 or TRBD2 (5 bases each). This CDR3 is 13 amino acids long. Deletions cut 6 bases from V and 3 bases from J, with 12 bases between. CDR3 DNA sequence: TGTGCCAGCAGGCAGGGAGATATCTACGAGCAGTACTTC. Translating it yields CASRQGDIYEQYF.

The rearrangement links TRBV14 to TRBJ1-1; TRBD1 might be the D (6 bases). The CDR3 sequence is 15 residues long. Germline V gene sequence: CDR1 SGHDN, CDR2 FVKESK. The ends were cut back, 3 bases at V and 3 bases at J, with 14 bases in the middle. The CDR3 bases are TGTGCCAGCAGCCAGGGTTGGGGGGCGTACACTGAAGCTTTCTTT. Amino acids: CASSQGWGAYTEAFF.

The V and J genes are TRBV15 and TRBJ2-5, with TRBD2 as a possible D gene (6 bases). The V and J ends lost 5 bases and 4 bases respectively, with 20 bases between them. Germline loops: CDR1 LNHNV, CDR2 YYDKDF (reference sequence). CDR3 length: 16 amino acids. CDR3 region: CATSPDLSEGLETQYF. The CDR3 nucleotides read TGTGCCACCAGCCCCGACCTCTCGGAGGGGTTAGAGACCCAGTACTTC.

This clone was observed a single time. The chain links TRBV19 to TRBJ1-5; TRBD1 aligns across 7 bases. CDR1 and CDR2 from the germline V gene are LNHDA and SQIVND (reference sequence). The CDR3 has 15 amino acids. The ends lost 6 bases at V and 2 bases at J; junction bases unmatched: 7. CDR3 sequence: CASRDDRAGNQPQHF. The CDR3 bases are TGTGCCAGTAGAGACGACAGGGCCGGCAATCAGCCCCAGCATTTT.

The CDR3 loop reads CASSVSSGGYNEQFF. The CDR3 bases are TGTGCCAGCAGCGTATCTAGCGGGGGTTACAATGAGCAGTTCTTC. The rearrangement uses TRBV9 and TRBJ2-1, with 10 bases matching TRBD2. Looked up from germline, CDR1 is SGDLS and CDR2 is YYNGEE. The CDR3 length is 15 residues. J gave up 4 bases and V 1 base, and 2 bases lay outside the gene matches.